This T cell receptor (beta chain) was captured by sequencing in a study of T cell repertoires in ileal Crohn's disease (dated by TCRdb to 2018 to 2020). Regarding the complete study: The median duration of disease was 7.5 to 9.5 years, and at the time of surgery about 35% of patients were active smokers. Every patient underwent surgery because of a complication, which was stricturing disease in around 60% and penetrating disease in about 40%. About half of the patients received postoperative therapy: some 12 received thiopurines and 15 to 20 received anti-TNF agents. The M6 samples were biopsies of the neoterminal ileum collected during postoperative colonoscopy. TCR repertoire analysis was done in 50 or so Crohn's disease patients from a prospective multicentre cohort. The study was conducted in parallel with a multicentre cohort built to find predictors of early endoscopic recurrence after ileocolonic resection. A Rutgeerts score higher than i0 was the definition used for endoscopic postoperative recurrence. The study sequenced 150 to 200 mucosal samples from roughly 60 patients, taken at several locations on the surgical specimen and at postoperative endoscopy. Paper-wide results and their limitations: Within the first year after surgery, the timing of postoperative endoscopy varied, and the median delay was 6.9 months. Endoscopic recurrence was linked to a higher percentage of high-frequency clones at surgery, and recurrence occurred in every patient whose clonality exceeded 26.8% (18/57). Mucosal CD4 and CD8 T cells were sorted and sequenced only in a subgroup of patients, the size of which was not stated. Patients who were active smokers at surgery had a significantly higher proportion of clonal expansions than non-smokers (roughly 24% vs 19%, p=0.02). Sorted CD8 T cells carried more high-frequency clones than CD4 T cells, suggesting mucosal expansions were mainly CD8.

To note about this clone: This clone's antigen is unknown. Base qualities are not recorded, but no much larger clone differs from it by a single base.

Around 550 nanograms of biopsy DNA per sample were submitted for commercial TCRB immunosequencing. CDR3 regions were amplified from genomic DNA by Adaptive Biotechnology using a two-step, amplification bias-controlled multiplex PCR. In the first PCR, primers covered every V and J gene segment, and in the second PCR, barcodes and Illumina adapters were added. CDR3 libraries were sequenced on an Illumina instrument. From the authors' description of their analysis: The analysis used both the pipelines supplied by the vendor and custom analysis of the raw data in R/Bioconductor with R version 3.3.0. Clonality, ranging from 0 to 1, was calculated as the inverse of the normalised Shannon entropy of all productive clones. High-frequency clones were defined as the share of the repertoire occupied by the top 100 clones, with only clones passing a 95% confidence test being retained. Overlap between samples was measured with the Morisita-Horn index, while repertoire diversity was measured with the Simpson index. As stored in TCRdb, this immuneACCESS dataset retains in-frame rearrangements with V and J assigned. A fraction of the clones does not appear; measured against another copy, unresolved V genes explain less than half of the discrepancy, and the remainder lacks a known reason. V and J calls and clone size follow that table, whereas D and trimming were derived from the DNA. The sample table contains more than 13,000 clones; only one count was recorded for over 70% of them. Around 4.1% of the sample is held by the ten biggest clonotypes.

The sample's time point label, in plain terms: neoterminal ileum biopsy at postoperative endoscopy, about 6 months after surgery. Adults with ileal or ileocolonic Crohn's disease for whom ileocolonic resection was indicated were considered eligible. Whole ileal mucosal biopsies were stored frozen at -80°C before DNA extraction. A TRizol-based method was used to extract genomic DNA from the frozen whole biopsies, and the DNA was quantified with a NanoDrop 2000 spectrophotometer. V sheds 0 bases and J sheds 0 bases, leaving 8 bases between their ends. The germline V gene encodes CDR1 SGHNT and CDR2 YYREEE (reference sequence). Taken from cysteine to phenylalanine, the CDR3 has 15 residues. Just the 45-base CDR3 DNA is kept, in frame starting at base 1.

The sequence came from an adult with Crohn's disease. The sequenced material came from ileal tissue. The chain is encoded by TRBV5-4 joined to TRBJ2-3, with no reliable assignment of the D segment. The nucleotides read TGTGCCAGCAGCTTGGTTCTGGCAAGCACAGATACGCAGTATTTT. Its translation is CASSLVLASTDTQYF. The reference TRBV5-4 and TRBJ2-3 proteins fill in what lies around the CDR3, so the full variable domain reads ETGVTQSPTHLIKTRGQQVTLRCSSQSGHNTVSWYQQALGQGPQFIFQYYREEENGRGNFPPRFSGLQFPNYSSELNVNALELDDSALYLCASSLVLASTDTQYFGPGTRLTVL.